This entry concerns a single T cell receptor (beta chain). The data were taken from a study of blood T cell repertoires in COVID-19. Data came from immunoSEQ multiplex PCR; TCRdb stores just in-frame clones and leaves some out. The sample consists of hundreds of thousands of clones, around 84% of them appearing once. Each participant's cohort was designated according to participant-reported clinical history. This CDR3 contains 16 residues. The junction had 9 bases not matched to a gene; V was cut back by 4 bases and J by 1 base. Germline assignment: CDR1 SGHRS and CDR2 YFSETQ. Sequenced material: PBMCs or T cells enriched from blood (not recorded which). The clonotype comes from a man aged 25 to 45 who had recovered from COVID-19. The chain combines TRBV5-1 with TRBJ1-1; TRBD1 matches at 8 bases. CDR3 nucleotides: TGCGCCAGCAGCCCCGGACAGGGTCGGGCGAACACTGAAGCTTTCTTT. Translated, it gives CASSPGQGRANTEAFF. The variable domain in full, with the rest retrieved from reference TRBV5-1 and TRBJ1-1, is KAGVTQTPRYLIKTRGQQVTLSCSPISGHRSVSWYQQTPGQGLQFLFEYFSETQRNKGNFPGRFSGRQFSNSRSEMNVSTLELGDSALYLCASSPGQGRANTEAFFGQGTRLTVV.